This T cell receptor beta chain was captured by sequencing in a study of regulatory T cells in long-lasting Graves disease. The study's findings and limits: Because few samples were included, accuracy may have been lower.

CDR3-region Arm-PCR and iRepertoire HTBI primers produced the TCR beta libraries. In TCRdb, the multiplex PCR reads were re-called with MiXCR into one record per CDR3 protein. There are 530,000 or so distinct CDR3 sequences in the sample; more than 15% occur only once, and more than 10% lies in the top ten. CDR3 size: 14 residues. Germline V lookup: CDR1 GTSNPN, CDR2 SVGIG (reference sequence). Germline trimming cut 2 bases from V and 4 bases from J; bases unmatched to any gene: 6. Sample time point: newly diagnosed GD, antithyroid drugs for less than 3 months. PBMCs were the source of the RNA used for TCR sequencing. This clonotype was counted ten times or more. Its specificity is not known. In addition, the sample was reused for a study of T cells in Graves' hyperthyroidism and ophthalmopathy.

Here the sequenced sample was peripheral blood mononuclear cells (PBMCs), taken at new diagnosis, from a patient treated with antithyroid drugs. This sequence originates from a man aged 18 to 29 with Graves disease. This chain connects TRBV30 to TRBJ2-5, with TRBD2 matching over 8 bases. CDR3 region: CAWSPHLAGETQYF. CDR3 bases: TGTGCCTGGAGTCCCCATCTAGCGGGAGAGACCCAGTACTTC.